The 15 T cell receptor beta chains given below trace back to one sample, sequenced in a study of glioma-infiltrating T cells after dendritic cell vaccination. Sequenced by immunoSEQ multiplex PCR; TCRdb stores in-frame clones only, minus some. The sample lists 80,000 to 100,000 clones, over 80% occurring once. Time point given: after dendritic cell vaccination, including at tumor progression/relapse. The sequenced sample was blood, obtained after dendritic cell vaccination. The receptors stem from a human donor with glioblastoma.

CDR3 bases: TGTGCCAGCAGTGCGGCAGGGTCCTACGAGCAGTACTTC. It yields the protein CASSAAGSYEQYF. This chain connects TRBV6-1 to TRBJ2-7; tentative D call: TRBD1 (5 bases). CDR1 is MNHNS, CDR2 SASEGT, per germline. This CDR3 contains 13 residues. V lost 4 bases, J lost 1 base, and 8 bases lay in between.

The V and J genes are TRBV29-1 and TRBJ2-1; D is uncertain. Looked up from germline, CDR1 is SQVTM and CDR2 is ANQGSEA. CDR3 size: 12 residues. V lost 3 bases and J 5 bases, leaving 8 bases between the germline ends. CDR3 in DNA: TGCAGCGTTGATCCAGGAAACAATGAGCAGTTCTTC. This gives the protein CSVDPGNNEQFF.

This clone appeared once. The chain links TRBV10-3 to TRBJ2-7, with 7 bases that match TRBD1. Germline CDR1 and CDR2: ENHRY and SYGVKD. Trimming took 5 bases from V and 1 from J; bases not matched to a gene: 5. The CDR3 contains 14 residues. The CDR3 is CAISKNRGSYEQYF. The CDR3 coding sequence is TGTGCCATCAGTAAGAACAGGGGTTCCTACGAGCAGTACTTC.

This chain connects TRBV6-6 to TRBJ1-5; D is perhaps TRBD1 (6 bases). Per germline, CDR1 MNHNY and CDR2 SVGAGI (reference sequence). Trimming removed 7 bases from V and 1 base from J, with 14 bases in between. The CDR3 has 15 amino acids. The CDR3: CASTGTKISNQPQHF. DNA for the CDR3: TGTGCCAGCACAGGGACAAAGATAAGCAATCAGCCCCAGCATTTT.

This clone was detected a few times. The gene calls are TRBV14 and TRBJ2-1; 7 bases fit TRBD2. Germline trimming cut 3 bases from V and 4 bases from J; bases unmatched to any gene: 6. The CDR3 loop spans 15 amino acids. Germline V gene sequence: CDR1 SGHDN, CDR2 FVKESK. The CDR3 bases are TGTGCCAGCAGCCACGCAACTAGCGCTTACAATGAGCAGTTCTTC. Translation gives CASSHATSAYNEQFF.

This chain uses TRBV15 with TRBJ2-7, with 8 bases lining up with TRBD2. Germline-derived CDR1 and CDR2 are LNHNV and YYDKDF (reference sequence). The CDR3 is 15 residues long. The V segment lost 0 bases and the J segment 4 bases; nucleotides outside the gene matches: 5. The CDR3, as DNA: TGTGCCACCAGCAGAGATCAAGGACTAGCTTACGAGCAGTACTTC. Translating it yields CATSRDQGLAYEQYF. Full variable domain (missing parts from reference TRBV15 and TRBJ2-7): DAMVIQNPRYQVTQFGKPVTLSCSQTLNHNVMYWYQQKSSQAPKLLFHYYDKDFNNEADTPDNFQSRRPNTSFCFLDIRSPGLGDTAMYLCATSRDQGLAYEQYFGPGTRLTVT.

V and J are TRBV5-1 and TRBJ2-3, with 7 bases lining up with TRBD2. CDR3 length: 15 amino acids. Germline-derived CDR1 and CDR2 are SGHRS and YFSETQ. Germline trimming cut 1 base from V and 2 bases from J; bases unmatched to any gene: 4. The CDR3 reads CASSLRGGATDTQYF. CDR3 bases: TGCGCCAGCAGCTTGCGCGGGGGAGCCACAGATACGCAGTATTTT.

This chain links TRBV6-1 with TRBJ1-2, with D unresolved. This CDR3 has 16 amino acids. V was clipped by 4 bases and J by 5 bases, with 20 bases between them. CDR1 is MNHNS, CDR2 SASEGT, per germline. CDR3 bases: TGTGCCAGCAGTGCCCCGAACAGTGGAAAGTCTTATGGCTACACCTTC. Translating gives CASSAPNSGKSYGYTF.

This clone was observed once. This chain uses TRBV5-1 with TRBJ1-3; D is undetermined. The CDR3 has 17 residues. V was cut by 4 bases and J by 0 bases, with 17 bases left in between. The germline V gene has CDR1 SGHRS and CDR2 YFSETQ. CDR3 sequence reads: CASSLYGGQSSGNTIYF. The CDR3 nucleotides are TGCGCCAGCAGCCTCTATGGAGGCCAAAGCTCTGGAAACACCATATATTTT.

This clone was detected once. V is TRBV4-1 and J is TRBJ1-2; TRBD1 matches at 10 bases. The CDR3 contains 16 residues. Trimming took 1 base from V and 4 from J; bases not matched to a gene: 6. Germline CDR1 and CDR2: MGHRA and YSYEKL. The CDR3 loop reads CASSQVGTGAVYGYTF. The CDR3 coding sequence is TGCGCCAGCAGCCAAGTCGGGACAGGGGCGGTCTATGGCTACACCTTC.

The CDR3 DNA sequence: TGTGCCAGTCAACGACAGGGAACCGGGGAGCTGTTTTTT. It is translated as CASQRQGTGELFF. The gene calls are TRBV9 and TRBJ2-2, with 7 positions matching TRBD1. CDR1 is SGDLS and CDR2 is YYNGEE in the germline V gene. Trimming cost V 8 bases and J 5 bases; bases outside gene matches: 6. The CDR3 runs 13 residues.

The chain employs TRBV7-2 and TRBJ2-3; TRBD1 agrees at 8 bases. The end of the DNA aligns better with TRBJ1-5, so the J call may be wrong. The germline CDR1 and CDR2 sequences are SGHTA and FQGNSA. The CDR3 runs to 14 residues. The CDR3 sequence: CASSLVQGADTQHF. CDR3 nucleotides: TGTGCCAGCAGCTTAGTTCAGGGGGCAGATACGCAGCATTTT.

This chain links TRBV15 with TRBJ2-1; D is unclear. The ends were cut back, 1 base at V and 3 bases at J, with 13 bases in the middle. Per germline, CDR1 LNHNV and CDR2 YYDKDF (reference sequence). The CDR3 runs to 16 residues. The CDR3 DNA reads TGTGCCACCAGCAGAGTAAGTCACACCTTCTACAATGAGCAGTTCTTC. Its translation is CATSRVSHTFYNEQFF.

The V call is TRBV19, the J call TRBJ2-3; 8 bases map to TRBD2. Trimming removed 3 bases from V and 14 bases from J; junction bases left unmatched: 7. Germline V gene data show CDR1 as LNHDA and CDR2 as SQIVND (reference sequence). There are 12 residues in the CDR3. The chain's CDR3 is CASSIGGGRLYF. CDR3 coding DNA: TGTGCCAGTAGTATTGGCGGGGGGCGCTTGTATTTT.

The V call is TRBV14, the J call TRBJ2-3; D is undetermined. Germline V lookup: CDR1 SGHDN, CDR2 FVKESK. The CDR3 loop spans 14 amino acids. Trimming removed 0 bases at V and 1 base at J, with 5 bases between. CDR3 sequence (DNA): TGTGCCAGCAGCCAAGATCATCGCACAGATACGCAGTATTTT. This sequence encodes CASSQDHRTDTQYF.